The source of this T cell receptor (beta chain) is a study of glioma-infiltrating T cells after dendritic cell vaccination. Time point meaning: after dendritic cell vaccination, including at tumor progression/relapse. TCRB CDR3 was amplified from 2 ug genomic DNA or less. Data came from immunoSEQ multiplex PCR; TCRdb stores just in-frame clones and leaves some out. The data contain almost 90,000 clones, over 80% of them singletons. The specimen comprised blood, sampled after dendritic cell vaccination. This clonotype was sampled from a human donor with glioblastoma.

The chain's CDR3 is CAGTGDSNQPQHF. Here the CDR3 DNA reads TGTGCCGGGACGGGGGATAGCAATCAGCCCCAGCATTTT. V is TRBV2 and J is TRBJ1-5; D is possibly TRBD1 (5 bases). The V and J ends lost 11 bases and 0 bases respectively, with 11 bases between them. CDR1 SNHLY and CDR2 FYNNEI come from the germline V gene. This CDR3 has 13 amino acids. The full variable domain, its missing parts supplied by reference TRBV2 and TRBJ1-5, is EPEVTQTPSHQVTQMGQEVILRCVPISNHLYFYWYRQILGQKVEFLVSFYNNEISEKSEIFDDQFSVERPDGSNFTLKIRSTKLEDSAMYFCAGTGDSNQPQHFGDGTRLSIL.